This TCR beta chain was sequenced for a study of response to subunit inactivated influenza vaccine. V trimming: 7 bases; J trimming: 4 bases; junction bases outside the gene matches: 7. The CDR3 is 14 residues long. Germline V gene data show CDR1 as MNHEY and CDR2 as SMNVEV (reference sequence). A single record per CDR3 protein comes from TCRdb applying MiXCR to the RT-PCR reads. The data show about 650,000 distinct CDR3 sequences, with 13% to 15% seen just once and roughly 7.6% held by the top ten. This clonotype was seen more than once but under ten times. The sample consisted of PBMCs from blood, taken around 15 days before vaccination. The sequence came from a man in his forties or fifties who received an inactivated influenza vaccine. The chain combines TRBV27 with TRBJ1-2; 9 bases are a match to TRBD1. The CDR3 DNA reads as TGTGCCAGCACCCGGACAGGGGATACCTATGGCTACACCTTC. This sequence encodes CASTRTGDTYGYTF.